The sequence of this T cell receptor (beta chain) was determined in a study of blood T cell repertoires in COVID-19. Whole-study context: Acute and convalescent COVID-19 specimens originated in the United States, Italy and Spain. Sources were T cells, B-cell-depleted T cells, or PBMCs; the material itself was cDNA or gDNA.

There are 12 residues in the CDR3. The germline V gene has CDR1 MNHNY and CDR2 SVGAGI (reference sequence). The V and J ends lost 4 bases and 3 bases respectively, with 7 bases between them. Per the original data handling: Amplified reference gene primers provided the basis for estimating nucleated cell counts. Assay used: immunoSEQ multiplex PCR; TCRdb lists only in-frame clones, some missing. V, J and clone size are taken as reported in that table, and D and trimming were inferred from the DNA itself. This table has approximately 130,000 clones, roughly three quarters appearing once. The sequence was obtained from a human donor in a cohort sampled during active COVID-19. What was sequenced was peripheral blood. This chain uses TRBV6-6 with TRBJ2-7; maybe TRBD1 (5 bases). CDR3 in DNA: TGTGCCAGCAGTTCGACAGTCTACGAGCAGTACTTC. This gives the protein CASSSTVYEQYF.